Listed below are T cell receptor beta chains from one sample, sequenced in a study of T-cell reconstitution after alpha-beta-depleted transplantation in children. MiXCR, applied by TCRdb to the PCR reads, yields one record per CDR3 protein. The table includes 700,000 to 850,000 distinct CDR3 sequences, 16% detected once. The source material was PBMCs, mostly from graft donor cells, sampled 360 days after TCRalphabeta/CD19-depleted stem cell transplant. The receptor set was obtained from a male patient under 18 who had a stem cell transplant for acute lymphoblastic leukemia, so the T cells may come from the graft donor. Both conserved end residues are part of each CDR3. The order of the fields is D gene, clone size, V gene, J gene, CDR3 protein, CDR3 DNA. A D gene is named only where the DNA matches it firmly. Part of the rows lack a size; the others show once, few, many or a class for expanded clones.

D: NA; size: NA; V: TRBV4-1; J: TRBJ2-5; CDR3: CASSQANGETQYF; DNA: TGCGCCAGCAGCCAGGCTAATGGAGAGACCCAGTACTTC
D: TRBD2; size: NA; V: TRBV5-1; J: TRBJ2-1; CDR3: CASSFLAGDVEQFF; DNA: TGCGCCAGCAGCTTCCTAGCGGGAGATGTTGAGCAGTTCTTC
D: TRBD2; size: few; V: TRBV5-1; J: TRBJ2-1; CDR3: CASRSGSINEQFF; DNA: TGCGCCAGCAGGAGCGGGAGTATAAATGAGCAGTTCTTC
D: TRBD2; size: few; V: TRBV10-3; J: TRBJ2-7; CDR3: CAISDPTSRSVEQYF; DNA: TGTGCCATCAGTGACCCGACTAGCCGGTCCGTCGAGCAGTACTTC
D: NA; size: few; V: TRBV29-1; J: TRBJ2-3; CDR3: CSVERGKDTQYF; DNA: TGCAGCGTTGAAAGGGGAAAAGATACGCAGTATTTT
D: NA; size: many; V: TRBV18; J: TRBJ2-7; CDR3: CASSPDSTYEQYF; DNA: TGTGCCAGCTCACCCGACTCAACCTACGAGCAGTACTTC
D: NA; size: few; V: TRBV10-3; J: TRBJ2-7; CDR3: CAIRAGTVPSYEQYF; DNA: TGTGCCATCAGAGCCGGGACTGTCCCCTCCTACGAGCAGTACTTC
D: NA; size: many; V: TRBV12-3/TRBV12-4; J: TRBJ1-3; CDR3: CASSHRSGNTIYF; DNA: TGTGCCAGCAGCCACCGCTCTGGAAACACCATATATTTT
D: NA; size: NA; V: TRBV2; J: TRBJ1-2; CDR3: CASIGWKLNAYGYTF; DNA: TGTGCCAGCATCGGATGGAAGCTCAACGCATATGGCTACACCTTC
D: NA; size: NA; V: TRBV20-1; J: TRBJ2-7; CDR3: CSALTPEGDEQYF; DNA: TGCAGTGCCCTTACTCCCGAGGGGGACGAGCAGTACTTC
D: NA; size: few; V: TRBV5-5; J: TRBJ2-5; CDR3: CASSTQGGETQYF; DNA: TGTGCCAGCAGCACCCAGGGGGGAGAGACCCAGTACTTC
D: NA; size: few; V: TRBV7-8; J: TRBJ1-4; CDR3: CASSLGWSDEKLFF; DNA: TGTGCCAGCAGCTTAGGCTGGTCTGATGAAAAACTGTTTTTT
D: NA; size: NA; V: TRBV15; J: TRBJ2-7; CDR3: CATSRDIQGAEYF; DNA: TGTGCCACCAGCAGAGATATACAGGGCGCGGAGTACTTC
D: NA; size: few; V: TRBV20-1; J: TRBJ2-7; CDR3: CSARGGESVLDEQYF; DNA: TGCAGTGCTAGAGGGGGTGAGTCCGTCCTGGACGAGCAGTACTTC
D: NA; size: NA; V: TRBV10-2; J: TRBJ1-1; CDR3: CASSERAENTEAFF; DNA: TGCGCCAGCAGTGAAAGGGCGGAGAACACTGAAGCTTTCTTT
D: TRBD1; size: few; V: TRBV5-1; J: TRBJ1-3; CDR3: CASSLDRVGTGNTIYF; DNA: TGCGCCAGCAGCTTAGACAGGGTGGGGACTGGAAACACCATATATTTT
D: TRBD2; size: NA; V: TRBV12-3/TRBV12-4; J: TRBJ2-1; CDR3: CASSTSGRAGYNEQFF; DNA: TGTGCCAGCAGTACTAGCGGGAGGGCGGGGTACAATGAGCAGTTCTTC
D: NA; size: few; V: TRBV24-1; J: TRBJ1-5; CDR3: CATSGGRVNQPQHF; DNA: TGTGCCACCAGTGGCGGGAGGGTCAATCAGCCCCAGCATTTT
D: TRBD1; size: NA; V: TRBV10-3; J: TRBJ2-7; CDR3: CAIRRPGQGYEQYF; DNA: TGTGCCATCAGAAGACCGGGACAGGGTTACGAGCAGTACTTC
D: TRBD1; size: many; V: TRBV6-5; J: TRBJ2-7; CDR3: CASSYGQALYEQYF; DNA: TGTGCCAGCAGTTACGGACAGGCACTCTACGAGCAGTACTTC
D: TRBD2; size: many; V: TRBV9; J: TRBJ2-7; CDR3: CASSVGVMGLAGAEQYF; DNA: TGTGCCAGCAGCGTAGGGGTAATGGGACTAGCGGGAGCGGAACAGTACTTC
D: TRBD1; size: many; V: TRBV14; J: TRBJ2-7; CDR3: CASREQGESYEQYF; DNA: TGTGCCAGCAGGGAACAGGGGGAGTCCTACGAGCAGTACTTC
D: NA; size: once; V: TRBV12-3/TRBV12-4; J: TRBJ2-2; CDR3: CASSSLGFAGELFF; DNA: TGTGCCAGCAGCTCACTAGGGTTCGCCGGGGAGCTGTTTTTT
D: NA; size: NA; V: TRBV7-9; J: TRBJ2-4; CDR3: CASSLVFINTQYF; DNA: TGTGCCAGCAGCTTAGTGTTTATCAACACTCAGTACTTC
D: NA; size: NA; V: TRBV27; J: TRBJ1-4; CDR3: CASSPYGQGGDEKLFF; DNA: TGTGCCAGCAGTCCCTACGGGCAGGGAGGGGACGAAAAACTGTTTTTT
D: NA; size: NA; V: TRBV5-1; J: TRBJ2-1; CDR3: CASSLNQGMNNEQFF; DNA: TGCGCCAGCAGCTTAAATCAGGGTATGAACAATGAGCAGTTCTTC
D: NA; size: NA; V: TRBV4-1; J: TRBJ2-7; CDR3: CASSLFMDIDYEQYF; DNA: TGCGCCAGCAGCCTTTTCATGGACATCGACTACGAGCAGTACTTC
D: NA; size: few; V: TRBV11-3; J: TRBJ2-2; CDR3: CASSSQGSTGELFF; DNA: TGTGCCAGCAGCTCACAGGGATCAACCGGGGAGCTGTTTTTT
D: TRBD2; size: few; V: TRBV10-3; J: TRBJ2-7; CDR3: CAISESPGLAVYEQYF; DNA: TGTGCCATCAGTGAGTCGCCGGGACTAGCGGTCTACGAGCAGTACTTC
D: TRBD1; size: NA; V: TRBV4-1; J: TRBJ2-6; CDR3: CASSHQTGVSGANVLTF; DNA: TGCGCCAGCAGCCACCAAACAGGGGTTAGTGGGGCCAACGTCCTGACTTTC
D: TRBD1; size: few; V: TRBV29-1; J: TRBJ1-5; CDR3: CSARGTGGGQPQHF; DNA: TGCAGCGCCCGAGGGACAGGTGGGGGTCAGCCCCAGCATTTT
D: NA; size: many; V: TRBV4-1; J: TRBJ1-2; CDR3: CASSHIDSGVDGYTF; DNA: TGCGCCAGCAGCCATATAGATTCAGGGGTGGATGGCTACACCTTC
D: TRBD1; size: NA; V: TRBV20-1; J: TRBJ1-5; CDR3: CSAFSGTGGHQPQHF; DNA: TGCAGTGCTTTCTCCGGGACAGGGGGCCATCAGCCCCAGCATTTT
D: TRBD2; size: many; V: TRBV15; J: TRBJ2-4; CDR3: CATSTLLAGVAENIQYF; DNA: TGTGCCACCAGCACCCTGCTAGCGGGAGTGGCGGAAAACATTCAGTACTTC
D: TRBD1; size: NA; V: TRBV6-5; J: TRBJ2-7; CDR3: CASSYGGTGFSYEQYF; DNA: TGTGCCAGCAGTTACGGTGGGACAGGGTTCTCCTACGAGCAGTACTTC
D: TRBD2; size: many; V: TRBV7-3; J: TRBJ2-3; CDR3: CASSLSGSSDTQYF; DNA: TGTGCCAGCAGCTTAAGCGGGAGCTCAGATACGCAGTATTTT
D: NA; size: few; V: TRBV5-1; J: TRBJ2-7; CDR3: CASSIQGTPYEQYF; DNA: TGCGCCAGCAGCATACAGGGAACCCCCTACGAGCAGTACTTC
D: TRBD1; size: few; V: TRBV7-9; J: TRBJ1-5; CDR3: CARCRTGEYSNQPQHF; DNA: TGTGCCCGATGTCGGACAGGGGAGTATAGCAATCAGCCCCAGCATTTT
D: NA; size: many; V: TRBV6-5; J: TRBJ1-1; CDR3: CASSYGGGGTEAFF; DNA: TGTGCCAGCAGTTACGGGGGCGGGGGCACTGAAGCTTTCTTT
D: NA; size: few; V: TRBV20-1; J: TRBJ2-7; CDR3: CSASPYRLNSYEQYF; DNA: TGCAGTGCTAGCCCGTATAGGTTAAACTCCTACGAGCAGTACTTC
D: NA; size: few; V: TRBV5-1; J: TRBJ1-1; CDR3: CASSPPGPNFLNTEAFF; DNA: TGCGCCAGCAGCCCCCCGGGACCTAACTTTCTGAACACTGAAGCTTTCTTT
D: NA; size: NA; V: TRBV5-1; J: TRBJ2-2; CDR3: CASSLEGYNVELFF; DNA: TGCGCCAGCAGCTTGGAAGGCTACAACGTGGAGCTGTTTTTT
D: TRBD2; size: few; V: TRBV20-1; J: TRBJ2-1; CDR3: CSARWASGRQGRNEQFF; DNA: TGCAGTGCTAGGTGGGCTAGCGGGAGGCAGGGGCGCAATGAGCAGTTCTTC
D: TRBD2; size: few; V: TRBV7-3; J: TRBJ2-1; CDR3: CASSPSGTGNEQFF; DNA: TGTGCCAGCAGCCCTAGCGGGACCGGGAATGAGCAGTTCTTC
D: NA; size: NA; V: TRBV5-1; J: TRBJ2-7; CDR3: CASRTGTHHYEQYF; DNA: TGCGCCAGCAGAACCGGGACACATCATTACGAGCAGTACTTC
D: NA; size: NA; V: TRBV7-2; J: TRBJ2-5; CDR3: CASSHQGIMGETQYF; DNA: TGTGCCAGCAGTCACCAGGGAATCATGGGGGAGACCCAGTACTTC
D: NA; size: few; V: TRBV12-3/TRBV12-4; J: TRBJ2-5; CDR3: CASSTTDTIQETQYF; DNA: TGTGCCAGCAGTACGACGGACACAATTCAAGAGACCCAGTACTTC
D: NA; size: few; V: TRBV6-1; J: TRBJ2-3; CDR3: CASSPGLPERRTDTQYF; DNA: TGTGCCAGCAGCCCCGGACTTCCCGAACGGAGGACAGATACGCAGTATTTT
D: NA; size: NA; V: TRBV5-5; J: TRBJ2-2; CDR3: CASSTTVTNTGELFF; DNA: TGTGCCAGCAGCACGACAGTCACCAACACCGGGGAGCTGTTTTTT
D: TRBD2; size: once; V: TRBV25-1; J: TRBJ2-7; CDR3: CASRVGTSGPLEEQYF; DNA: TGTGCCAGCAGAGTCGGGACTAGCGGGCCCTTAGAGGAGCAGTACTTC
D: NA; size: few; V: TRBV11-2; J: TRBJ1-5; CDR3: CASSPGRGSGLNQPQHF; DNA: TGTGCCAGCAGCCCCGGGCGGGGCAGCGGTCTCAATCAGCCCCAGCATTTT
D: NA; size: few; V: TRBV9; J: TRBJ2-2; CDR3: CASSVTSGYTGELFF; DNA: TGTGCCAGCAGCGTTACAAGCGGATACACCGGGGAGCTGTTTTTT
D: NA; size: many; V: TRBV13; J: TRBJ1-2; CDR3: CASSLRGDGYTF; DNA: TGTGCCAGCAGCCTGAGGGGGGATGGCTACACCTTC
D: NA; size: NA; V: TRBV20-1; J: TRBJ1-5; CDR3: CSARDGREGQPQHF; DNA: TGCAGTGCTAGAGATGGGAGGGAAGGTCAGCCCCAGCATTTT
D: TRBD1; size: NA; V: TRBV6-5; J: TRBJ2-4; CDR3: CASSYQGTGVKNIQYF; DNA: TGTGCCAGCAGTTACCAAGGGACAGGGGTCAAAAACATTCAGTACTTC